The 23 T cell receptor beta chains below were found in one sample sequenced in a study of post-analysis software for immune sequencing data. These receptors lack a known antigen. Points from the study as a whole: TRBV5-6, TRBV5-1 and TRBV20-1 belonged to a set of roughly five TRBV segments that were more frequent in patients than controls.

cDNA libraries for TCR beta contained unique molecular identifiers. TCRdb analysed the PCR reads with MiXCR anew, one entry per CDR3 protein. The data contain 740,000 or so distinct CDR3 sequences, roughly 50% of them singletons. Sample: blood. Source of these receptors: a girl aged 5-17 years with multiple sclerosis.

This clonotype was observed a few times. The chain is built from TRBV29-1 and TRBJ2-7; D may be TRBD2 (6 bases). V was shortened by 7 bases and J by 6 bases, with 19 bases between the two germline ends. The CDR3 has 13 amino acids. Germline assignment: CDR1 SQVTM and CDR2 ANQGSEA. CDR3 sequence reads: CSAARGAESEQYF. For the CDR3, the DNA is TGCAGCGCCGCCCGCGGGGCCGAATCCGAGCAGTACTTC.

This clonotype was observed a handful of times. The chain recombines TRBV7-2 with TRBJ1-5; 7 bases map to TRBD1. The CDR3 is made up of 13 amino acids. V was clipped by 6 bases and J by 6 bases; unmatched bases: 5. CDR1 and CDR2 (germline): SGHTA, FQGNSA. CDR3 residues: CASSPGGGQPQHF. CDR3 sequence (DNA): TGTGCCAGCAGTCCAGGGGGAGGTCAGCCCCAGCATTTT.

This sequence joins TRBV20-1 and TRBJ2-7; 8 bases align to TRBD1. Germline CDR1 and CDR2: DFQATT and SNEGSKA (reference sequence). The CDR3 contains 14 residues. The J segment lost 5 bases and the V segment lost 5 bases, leaving 11 bases of the junction unmatched. CDR3 DNA sequence: TGCAGTGCTCAACTCGGGGCAGGGGGCAACGAGCAGTACTTC. This gives the protein CSAQLGAGGNEQYF.

The sample holds a few counts of this clonotype. In DNA, the CDR3 is TGCAGTGCTAGACAGGGCCCATCGGTGTGGCAGTACTTC. Translated, it gives CSARQGPSVWQYF. The V call is TRBV20-1, the J call TRBJ2-5; TRBD1 might be the D (5 bases). CDR1 and CDR2 (germline): DFQATT, SNEGSKA (reference sequence). The V end was cut by 2 bases, the J end by 11 bases, with 18 bases between. CDR3 length: 13 residues.

The chain uses TRBV12-3 or TRBV12-4 and TRBJ2-4; D might be TRBD1 or TRBD2, each matching 5 bases. The germline V and J ends were trimmed by 5 bases and 10 bases, with 12 bases remaining between them. CDR3 length equals 12 residues. The CDR3 loop is CASSLPGPIQYF. In nucleotides, the CDR3 is TGTGCCAGCAGTCTACCGGGACCAATTCAGTACTTC.

The CDR3 spells CASSLGTSGHQETQYF. CDR3 coding DNA: TGCGCCAGCAGCTTGGGGACTAGCGGACACCAAGAGACCCAGTACTTC. The V and J genes are TRBV5-1 and TRBJ2-5; 10 bases line up with TRBD2. V was clipped by 0 bases and J by 0 bases; unmatched bases: 2. CDR3 length: 16 amino acids. Per germline, CDR1 SGHRS and CDR2 YFSETQ.

The rearrangement links TRBV20-1 to TRBJ2-3; D ambiguous. V gave up 1 base and J gave up 0 bases, with 11 bases separating them. Germline values: CDR1 DFQATT, CDR2 SNEGSKA (reference sequence). This CDR3 comprises 15 residues. CDR3 bases: TGCAGTGCTAGAGCCTACCCCAGAAGCACAGATACGCAGTATTTT. Translation gives CSARAYPRSTDTQYF.

This clonotype was observed a few times. Being one base from a much bigger clone, this may be a read error. The rearrangement links TRBV12-3 or TRBV12-4 to TRBJ2-7; D ambiguous. V was pared by 6 bases and J by 2 bases, with 5 bases between. The CDR3 covers 11 residues. As DNA, the CDR3 is TGTGCCAGCAGGCAAGCCTACGAGCAGTACTTC. Translation: CASRQAYEQYF.

V and J are TRBV9 and TRBJ2-5; TRBD2 agrees at 14 bases. The length of the CDR3 is 15 residues. V gave up 5 bases and J gave up 4 bases; unmatched junction bases: 4. Germline V gene data show CDR1 as SGDLS and CDR2 as YYNGEE. The chain's CDR3 is CASRRTSGGPETQYF. CDR3 sequence (DNA): TGTGCCAGCAGACGGACTAGCGGGGGGCCAGAGACCCAGTACTTC.

This chain joins TRBV20-1 and TRBJ2-3; 14 bases map to TRBD2. The V segment lost 3 bases and the J segment 0 bases; nucleotides outside the gene matches: 14. In germline, CDR1 is DFQATT, CDR2 SNEGSKA (reference sequence). CDR3 length equals 20 residues. The CDR3 sequence: CSARPLFGLAGGPSTDTQYF. The CDR3 DNA sequence: TGCAGTGCTAGGCCCCTCTTTGGACTAGCGGGAGGTCCTAGCACAGATACGCAGTATTTT.

The CDR3 loop reads CASSTTTSGNKETQYF. CDR3 sequence (DNA): TGTGCCAGCAGTACAACGACTAGCGGGAATAAAGAGACCCAGTACTTC. The chain couples TRBV12-3 or TRBV12-4 to TRBJ2-5; 11 bases align to TRBD2. V trimming: 5 bases; J trimming: 3 bases; junction bases outside the gene matches: 8. There are 16 residues in the CDR3.

The chain is built from TRBV15 and TRBJ2-3, with 9 bases matching TRBD2. Germline CDR1 is LNHNV and CDR2 is YYDKDF (reference sequence). The CDR3 covers 17 residues. J was trimmed by 1 base and V by 1 base; bases with no gene match: 6. The CDR3 sequence is CATSRGLLAGGTDTQYF. The DNA for the CDR3 is TGTGCCACCAGCAGAGGTCTATTAGCGGGGGGCACAGATACGCAGTATTTT.

This rearrangement joins TRBV12-3 or TRBV12-4 to TRBJ2-7; 7 positions match TRBD2. V was clipped by 4 bases and J by 6 bases; unmatched bases: 12. This CDR3 contains 15 residues. CDR3 residues: CASSSKAHWGGEQYF. CDR3 DNA: TGTGCCAGCAGTTCCAAGGCCCACTGGGGGGGCGAGCAGTACTTC.

The J gene is TRBJ1-2, the V gene TRBV7-9, with D perhaps matching TRBD1 (6 bases). The CDR3 is 15 residues long. Germline values: CDR1 SEHNR, CDR2 FQNEAQ (reference sequence). V dropped 5 bases and J dropped 7 bases, with 20 bases sitting between them. The CDR3 bases are TGTGCCAGCAGCCGAAACGACAGGCTCACAAGTGGCTACACCTTC. It specifies CASSRNDRLTSGYTF. Full variable domain (missing parts from reference TRBV7-9 and TRBJ1-2): DTGVSQNPRHKITKRGQNVTFRCDPISEHNRLYWYRQTLGQGPEFLTYFQNEAQLEKSRLLSDRFSAERPKGSFSTLEIQRTEQGDSAMYLCASSRNDRLTSGYTFGSGTRLTVV.

This sequence joins TRBV20-1 and TRBJ2-2; D possibly matches TRBD1 or TRBD2 (5 bases each). The CDR3 runs to 15 residues. Trimming stripped 6 bases from V and 5 bases from J, with 19 bases between. The germline CDR1 and CDR2 sequences are DFQATT and SNEGSKA (reference sequence). The CDR3 reads CSARNRIGSTGELFF. Written as DNA, the CDR3 is TGCAGTGCGAGAAACAGGATAGGGAGTACCGGGGAGCTGTTTTTT.

The chain uses TRBV12-3 or TRBV12-4 and TRBJ1-2; 8 bases match TRBD1. V gave up 6 bases and J gave up 3 bases; unmatched junction bases: 24. This CDR3 has 20 residues. Here the CDR3 DNA reads TGTGCCAGCAGCCCTACGGTGGACAGGGAGGGCCCCATTGGGCACTATGGCTACACCTTC. It translates to CASSPTVDREGPIGHYGYTF.

The rearrangement links TRBV12-3 or TRBV12-4 to TRBJ1-1, with D unresolved. V lost 4 bases to trimming and J lost 7 bases, with 16 bases between them. CDR3 length equals 14 residues. The CDR3 DNA sequence: TGTGCCAGCAGTTCCTCCGGGCAGTGGAGTGAAGCTTTCTTT. Amino acid sequence: CASSSSGQWSEAFF.

The rearrangement uses TRBV7-8 and TRBJ2-1; TRBD1 or TRBD2 may be the D gene (5 bases each). The CDR3 spans 17 residues. V was trimmed by 4 bases and J by 7 bases, leaving 23 bases between them. Per germline, CDR1 SGHVS and CDR2 FQNEAQ. The CDR3 loop reads CASSSPPWDPYGNEQFF. Written as DNA, the CDR3 is TGTGCCAGCAGCTCCCCTCCCTGGGACCCGTATGGGAATGAGCAGTTCTTC.

This clonotype was counted between two and nine times. The junction departs from the called germline gene at one end, perhaps through a read error. V and J are TRBV5-5 and TRBJ2-3, with no clear D. The CDR3 totals 13 residues. CDR1 SGHKS and CDR2 YYEKEE come from the germline V gene (reference sequence). This CDR3 is CASKPASTDTQYF. The CDR3 DNA follows: TGTGCTAGCAAGCCCGCTAGCACAGATACGCAGTATTTT.

The CDR3 DNA follows: TGTGCCGGGGAAGCGGGGAATGAGCAGTTCTTC. Encoded protein: CAGEAGNEQFF. The J gene is TRBJ2-1, the V gene TRBV5-6; 7 nucleotides line up with TRBD2. Germline CDR1 SGHDT, CDR2 YYEEEE. There are 11 residues in the CDR3. V lost 10 bases, J lost 7 bases, and 5 bases stayed unmatched.

V and J are TRBV7-9 and TRBJ2-5; 13 nucleotides agree with TRBD2. V gave up 4 bases and J gave up 11 bases; unmatched junction bases: 10. In germline, CDR1 is SEHNR, CDR2 FQNEAQ (reference sequence). The CDR3 runs 15 residues. CDR3 sequence reads: CASSSGTSGMGEQYF. As DNA, the CDR3 is TGTGCCAGCAGCTCAGGGACTAGCGGGATGGGGGAGCAGTACTTC. The variable domain in full, with the rest retrieved from reference TRBV7-9 and TRBJ2-5, is DTGVSQNPRHKITKRGQNVTFRCDPISEHNRLYWYRQTLGQGPEFLTYFQNEAQLEKSRLLSDRFSAERPKGSFSTLEIQRTEQGDSAMYLCASSSGTSGMGEQYFGPGTRLLVL.

This clonotype was detected only once. The chain combines TRBV18 with TRBJ2-5; D is possibly TRBD1 (7 bases). The CDR3 is 14 amino acids. Germline values: CDR1 KGHSH, CDR2 LQKENI. V lost 2 bases and J lost 5, with 12 bases in between. The CDR3 nucleotides read TGTGCCAGCTCACCAACGGCAGGGGGGGAGACCCAGTACTTC. Translating it yields CASSPTAGGETQYF.

The chain carries TRBV7-9 and TRBJ2-7; the D gene could be TRBD1 or TRBD2 (6 bases each). V was pared by 3 bases and J by 11 bases, with 20 bases between. CDR1 is SEHNR and CDR2 is FQNEAQ in the germline V gene (reference sequence). The CDR3 runs 14 residues. The CDR3 region is CASSFNTGAEGKYF. CDR3 coding DNA: TGTGCCAGCAGCTTTAATACGGGGGCCGAGGGGAAGTACTTC.